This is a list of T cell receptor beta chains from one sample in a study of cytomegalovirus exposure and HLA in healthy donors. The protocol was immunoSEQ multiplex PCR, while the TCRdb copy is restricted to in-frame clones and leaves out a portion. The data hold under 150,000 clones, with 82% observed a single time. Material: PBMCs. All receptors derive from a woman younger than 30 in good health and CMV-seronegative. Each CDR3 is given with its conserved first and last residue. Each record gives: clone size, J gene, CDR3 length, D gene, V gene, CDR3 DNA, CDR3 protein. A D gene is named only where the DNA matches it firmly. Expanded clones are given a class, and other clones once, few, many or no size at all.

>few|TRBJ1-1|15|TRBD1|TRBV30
TGTGCCTGGAGCCTGTGGGGGACAGTACATTCTGAAGCTTTCTTT
CAWSLWGTVHSEAFF
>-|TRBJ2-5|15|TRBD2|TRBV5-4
TGTGCCAGCAGCTCTGGACTAGCGGAAGAAGAGACCCAGTACTTC
CASSSGLAEEETQYF
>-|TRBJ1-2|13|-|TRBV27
TGTGCCAGCAGTATTACAGGGAACTATGGCTACACCTTC
CASSITGNYGYTF
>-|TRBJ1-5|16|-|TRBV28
TGTGCCAGCAGCTCCCGGCCGGGGAATAGCAATCAGCCCCGGCATTTT
CASSSRPGNSNQPRHF
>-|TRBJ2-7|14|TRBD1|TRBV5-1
TGCGCCAGCAGCTTGAGGCAGGGGGCTTTCGAGCAGTACTTC
CASSLRQGAFEQYF
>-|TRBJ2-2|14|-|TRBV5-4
TGTGCCAGCAGTCCAGCGGGGAACACCGGGGAGCTGTTTTTT
CASSPAGNTGELFF
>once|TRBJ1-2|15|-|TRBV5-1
TGCGCCAGCAGCGGGGACACCCCCACCGTGGATGGCTACACCTTC
CASSGDTPTVDGYTF
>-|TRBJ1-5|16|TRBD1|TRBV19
TGTGCCAGTAGTATTGGGACAGGGAACAGCAATCAGCCCCAGCATTTT
CASSIGTGNSNQPQHF
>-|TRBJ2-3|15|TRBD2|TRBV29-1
TGCAGCGCCCAGGTTGTAGCGGGGGGCACAGATACGCAGTATTTT
CSAQVVAGGTDTQYF
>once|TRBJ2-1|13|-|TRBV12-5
TGTGCTAGTGCGGGAAGCTCCTACAATGAGCAGTTCTTC
CASAGSSYNEQFF
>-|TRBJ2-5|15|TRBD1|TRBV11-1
TGTGCCAGCAGGTCGGACAGGGGGGGAATAGAGACCCAGTACTTC
CASRSDRGGIETQYF
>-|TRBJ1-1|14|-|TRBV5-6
TGTGCCAGCAGTTCGGGACACTGGAACACTGAAGCTTTCTTT
CASSSGHWNTEAFF
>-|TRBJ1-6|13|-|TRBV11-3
TGTGCCAGCAGCCCAGATCCCATGGAGGCCCTCCACTTT
CASSPDPMEALHF
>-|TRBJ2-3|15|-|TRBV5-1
TGCGCCAGCAGCTTGTGGGCAACCAACACAGATACGCAGTATTTT
CASSLWATNTDTQYF
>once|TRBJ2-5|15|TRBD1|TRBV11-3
TGTGCCAGCAGCTTACCTGGGACAGGCCAAGAGACCCAGTACTTC
CASSLPGTGQETQYF
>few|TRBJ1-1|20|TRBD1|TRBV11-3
TGTGCCAGCAGCTTAACAAGGGACAGGAGGCTACAGTGGGCAAACCCTGAAGCTTTCTTT
CASSLTRDRRLQWANPEAFF
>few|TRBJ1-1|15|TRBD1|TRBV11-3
TGTGCCAGCAGCCCATTACAGGGGAAGAACACTGAAGCTTTCTTT
CASSPLQGKNTEAFF
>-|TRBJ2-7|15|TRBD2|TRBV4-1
TGCGCCAGCAGCCAGACTAGCGGGAGTTCCTACGAGCAGTACTTC
CASSQTSGSSYEQYF
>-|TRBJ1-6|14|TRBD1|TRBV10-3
TGTGCCATCAGTGAAAGGGACAGGGGGAGACCCCTCCACTTT
CAISERDRGRPLHF
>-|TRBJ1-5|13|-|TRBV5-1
TGCGCCAGCAGCCAAGGAGGCAATCAGCCCCAGCATTTT
CASSQGGNQPQHF
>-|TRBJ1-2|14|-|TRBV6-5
TGTGCCAGCAGTTTTCGGACAGACTTCTATGGCTACACCTTC
CASSFRTDFYGYTF
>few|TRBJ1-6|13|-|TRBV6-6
TGTGCCAGCAGTTATGAGAATGGTTCACCCCTCCACTTT
CASSYENGSPLHF
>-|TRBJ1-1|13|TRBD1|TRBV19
TGTGCCACGAGGACAGGAGAGAACACTGAAGCTTTCTTT
CATRTGENTEAFF
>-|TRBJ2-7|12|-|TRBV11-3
TGTGCCAGCAGCTTAGGACAGGCCGAGCAGTACTTC
CASSLGQAEQYF
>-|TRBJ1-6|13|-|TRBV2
TGTGCCAGCATGAGCTCCTATAATTCACCCCTCCACTTT
CASMSSYNSPLHF
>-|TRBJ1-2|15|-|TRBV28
TGTGCCAGCAGTTTAATGGAAGGGGCCTACTATGGCTACACCTTC
CASSLMEGAYYGYTF
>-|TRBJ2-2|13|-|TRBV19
TGTGCCAGTAGTCCGACTAGACCCGGGGAGCTGTTTTTT
CASSPTRPGELFF
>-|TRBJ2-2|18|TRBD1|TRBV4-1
TGCGCCAGCAGCCAAGAACCGACAGGGGGTATGGACACCGGGGAGCTGTTTTTT
CASSQEPTGGMDTGELFF
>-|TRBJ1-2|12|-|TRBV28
TGTGCCAGCAGTCCGGGGGGGGTAAGCTACACCTTC
CASSPGGVSYTF
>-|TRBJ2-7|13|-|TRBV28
TGTGCCAGCAGTTTATCTGGGGGCTCCGAGCAGTACTTC
CASSLSGGSEQYF
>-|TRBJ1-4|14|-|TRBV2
TGTGCCAGCAGTGTTGGGGGCCTGGGGGAAAAACTGTTTTTT
CASSVGGLGEKLFF
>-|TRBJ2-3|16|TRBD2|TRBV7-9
TGTGCCAGCAGCTTAGTGACTAGCGGATTTTCGGGAGCGCAGTATTTT
CASSLVTSGFSGAQYF
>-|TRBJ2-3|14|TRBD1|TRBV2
TGTGCCAGCAGCCGACAGGGTAGCCCAGATACGCAGTATTTT
CASSRQGSPDTQYF
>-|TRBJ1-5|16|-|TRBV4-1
TGCGCCAGCAGCCAAGTTATAATCGGGGTAGGTCAGCCCCAGCATTTT
CASSQVIIGVGQPQHF
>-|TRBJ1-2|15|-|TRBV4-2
TGTGCCAGCAGCCAAGGAACAGGGACTAACTATGGCTACACCTTC
CASSQGTGTNYGYTF
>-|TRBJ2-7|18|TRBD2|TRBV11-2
TGTGCCAGCAGGCATCCGGGACTAGCGGGAGGGTTTTCCTACGAGCAGTACTTC
CASRHPGLAGGFSYEQYF
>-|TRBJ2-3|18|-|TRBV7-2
TGTGCCAGCAGCTTGAGCCATGTAGCGATTGTTCGGACAGATACGCAGTATTTT
CASSLSHVAIVRTDTQYF
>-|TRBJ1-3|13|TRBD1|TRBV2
TGTGCTAGTACAGGGGAGTCTGGAAACACCATATATTTT
CASTGESGNTIYF
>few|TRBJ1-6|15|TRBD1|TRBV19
TGTGCCAGTAGTGCATTCGGACAGGGGAATTCACCCCTCCACTTT
CASSAFGQGNSPLHF
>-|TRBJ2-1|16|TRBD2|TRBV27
TGTGCCAGCAGTTTAGAGCTAGCGGGAGGGTACAATGAGCAGTTCTTC
CASSLELAGGYNEQFF